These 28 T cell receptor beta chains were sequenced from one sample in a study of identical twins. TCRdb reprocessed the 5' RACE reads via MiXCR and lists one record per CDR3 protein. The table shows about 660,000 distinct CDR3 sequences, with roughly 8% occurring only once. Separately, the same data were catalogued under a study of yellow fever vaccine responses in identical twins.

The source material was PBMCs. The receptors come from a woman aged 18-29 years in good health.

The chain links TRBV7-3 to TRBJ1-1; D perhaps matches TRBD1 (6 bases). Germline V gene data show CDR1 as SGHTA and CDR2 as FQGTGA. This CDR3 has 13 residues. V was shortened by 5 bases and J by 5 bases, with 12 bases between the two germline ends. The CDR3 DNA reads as TGTGCCAGCAGCAATACGGGGACAACTGAAGCTTTCTTT. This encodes CASSNTGTTEAFF.

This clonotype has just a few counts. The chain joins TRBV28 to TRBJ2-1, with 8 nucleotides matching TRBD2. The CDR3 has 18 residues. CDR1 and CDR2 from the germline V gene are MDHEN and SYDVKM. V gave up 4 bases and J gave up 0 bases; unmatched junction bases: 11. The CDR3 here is CASSSGLAGSSSYNEQFF. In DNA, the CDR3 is TGTGCCAGCAGTTCGGGGCTAGCGGGTTCAAGCTCCTACAATGAGCAGTTCTTC.

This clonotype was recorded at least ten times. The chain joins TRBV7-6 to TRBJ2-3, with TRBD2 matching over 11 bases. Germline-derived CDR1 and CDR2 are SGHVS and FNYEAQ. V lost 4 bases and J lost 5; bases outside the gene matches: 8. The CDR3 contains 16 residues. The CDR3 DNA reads TGTGCCAGCAGCTCGAGACTAGCGGGGACGGGAGATACGCAGTATTTT. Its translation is CASSSRLAGTGDTQYF.

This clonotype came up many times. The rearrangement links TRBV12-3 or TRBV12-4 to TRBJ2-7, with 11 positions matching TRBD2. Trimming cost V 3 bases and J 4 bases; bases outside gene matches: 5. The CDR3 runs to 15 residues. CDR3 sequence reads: CASSLGTSGTYEQYF. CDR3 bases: TGTGCCAGCAGTTTGGGGACTAGCGGAACTTACGAGCAGTACTTC.

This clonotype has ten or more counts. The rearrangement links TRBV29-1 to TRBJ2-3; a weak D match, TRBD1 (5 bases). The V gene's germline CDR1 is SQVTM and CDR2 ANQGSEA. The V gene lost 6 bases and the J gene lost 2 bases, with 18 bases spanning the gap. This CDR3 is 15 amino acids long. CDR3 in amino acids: CSVWGALTYTDTQYF. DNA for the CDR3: TGCAGCGTCTGGGGCGCTCTTACTTACACAGATACGCAGTATTTT.

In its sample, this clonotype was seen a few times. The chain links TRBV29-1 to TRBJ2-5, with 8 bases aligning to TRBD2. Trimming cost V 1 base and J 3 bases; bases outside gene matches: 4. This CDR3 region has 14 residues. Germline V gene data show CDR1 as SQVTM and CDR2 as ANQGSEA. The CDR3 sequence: CSVEGLASKETQYF. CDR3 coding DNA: TGCAGCGTTGAAGGACTAGCGTCGAAAGAGACCCAGTACTTC.

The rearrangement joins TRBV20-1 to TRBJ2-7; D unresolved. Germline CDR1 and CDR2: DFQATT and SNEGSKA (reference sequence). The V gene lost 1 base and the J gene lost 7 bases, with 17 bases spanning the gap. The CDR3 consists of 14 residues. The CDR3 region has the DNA TGCAGTGCTAGAGTCGGGTCGGCGCGAAGGGAGCAGTACTTC. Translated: CSARVGSARREQYF.

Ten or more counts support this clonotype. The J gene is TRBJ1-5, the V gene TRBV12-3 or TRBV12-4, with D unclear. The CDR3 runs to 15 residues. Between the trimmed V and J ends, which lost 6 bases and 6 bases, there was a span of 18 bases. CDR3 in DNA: TGTGCCAGCAGCTTAACGGGGATAGGTACTCAGCCCCAGCATTTT. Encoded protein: CASSLTGIGTQPQHF.

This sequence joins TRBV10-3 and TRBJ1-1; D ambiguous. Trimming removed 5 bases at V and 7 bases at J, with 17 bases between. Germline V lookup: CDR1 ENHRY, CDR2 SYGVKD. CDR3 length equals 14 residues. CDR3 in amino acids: CAISLAALGGEAFF. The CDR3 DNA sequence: TGTGCCATCAGTTTAGCTGCTCTGGGAGGTGAAGCTTTCTTT.

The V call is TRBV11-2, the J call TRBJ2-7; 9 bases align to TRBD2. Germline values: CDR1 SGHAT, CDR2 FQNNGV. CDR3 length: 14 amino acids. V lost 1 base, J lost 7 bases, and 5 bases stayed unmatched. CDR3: CASSLAASGVEQYF. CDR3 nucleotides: TGTGCCAGCAGCTTAGCGGCTAGCGGGGTAGAGCAGTACTTC.

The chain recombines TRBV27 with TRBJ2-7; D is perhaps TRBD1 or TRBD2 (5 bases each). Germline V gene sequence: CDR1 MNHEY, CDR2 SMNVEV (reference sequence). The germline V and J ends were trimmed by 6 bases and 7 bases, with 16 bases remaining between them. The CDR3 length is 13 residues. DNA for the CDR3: TGTGCCAGCAGCTTCCGGGACCCGACAGAGCAGTACTTC. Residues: CASSFRDPTEQYF.

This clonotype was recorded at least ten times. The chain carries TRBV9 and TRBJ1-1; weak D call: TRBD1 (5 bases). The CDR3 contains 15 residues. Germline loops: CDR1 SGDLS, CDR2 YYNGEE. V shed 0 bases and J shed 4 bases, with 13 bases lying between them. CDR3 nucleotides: TGTGCCAGCAGCGTAGTATGGCGGAGGGGCACTGAAGCTTTCTTT. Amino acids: CASSVVWRRGTEAFF.

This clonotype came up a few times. The CDR3 DNA follows: TGCGCCAGCAGCCTCCTGACGGGGGCCGGGGAGCTGTTTTTT. As protein: CASSLLTGAGELFF. This chain uses TRBV4-3 with TRBJ2-2; tentative D call: TRBD2 (6 bases). Germline V gene data show CDR1 as LGHNA and CDR2 as YSLEER. CDR3 size: 14 residues. V lost 4 bases, J lost 6 bases, and 12 bases lay in between.

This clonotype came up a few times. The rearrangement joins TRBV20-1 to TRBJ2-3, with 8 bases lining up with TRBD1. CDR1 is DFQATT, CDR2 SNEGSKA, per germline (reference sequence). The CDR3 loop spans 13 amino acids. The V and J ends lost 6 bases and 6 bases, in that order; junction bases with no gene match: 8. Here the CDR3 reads CSALQGVGDTQYF. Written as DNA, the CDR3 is TGCAGTGCGCTACAGGGGGTGGGTGATACGCAGTATTTT.

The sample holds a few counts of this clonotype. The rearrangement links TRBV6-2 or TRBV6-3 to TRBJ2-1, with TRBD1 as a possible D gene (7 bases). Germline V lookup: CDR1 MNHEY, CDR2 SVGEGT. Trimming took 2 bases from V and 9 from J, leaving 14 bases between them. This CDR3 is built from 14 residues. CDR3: CASSYTARGAEQFF. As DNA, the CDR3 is TGTGCCAGCAGTTACACCGCCAGGGGGGCTGAGCAGTTCTTC.

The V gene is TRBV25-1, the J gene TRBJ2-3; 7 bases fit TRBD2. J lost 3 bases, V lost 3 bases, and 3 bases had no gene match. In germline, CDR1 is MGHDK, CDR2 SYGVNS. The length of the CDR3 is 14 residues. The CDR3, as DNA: TGTGCCAGCAGTGATTGGCGGGGGACAGATACGCAGTATTTT. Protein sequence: CASSDWRGTDTQYF. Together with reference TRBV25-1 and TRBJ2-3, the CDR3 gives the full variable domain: EADIYQTPRYLVIGTGKKITLECSQTMGHDKMYWYQQDPGMELHLIHYSYGVNSTEKGDLSSESTVSRIRTEHFPLTLESARPSHTSQYLCASSDWRGTDTQYFGPGTRLTVL.

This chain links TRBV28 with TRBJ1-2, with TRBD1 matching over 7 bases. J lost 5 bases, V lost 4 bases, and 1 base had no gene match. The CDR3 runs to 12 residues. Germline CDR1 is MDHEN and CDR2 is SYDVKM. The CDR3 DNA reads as TGTGCCAGCAGTTCGGGACAGTATGGCTACACCTTC. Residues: CASSSGQYGYTF.

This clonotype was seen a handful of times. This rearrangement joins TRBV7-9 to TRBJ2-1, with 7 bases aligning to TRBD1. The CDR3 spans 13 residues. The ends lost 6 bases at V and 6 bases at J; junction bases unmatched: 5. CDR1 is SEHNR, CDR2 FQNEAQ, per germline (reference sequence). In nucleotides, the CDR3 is TGTGCCAGCAGTTTACCAGGGGGCAATGAGCAGTTCTTC. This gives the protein CASSLPGGNEQFF.

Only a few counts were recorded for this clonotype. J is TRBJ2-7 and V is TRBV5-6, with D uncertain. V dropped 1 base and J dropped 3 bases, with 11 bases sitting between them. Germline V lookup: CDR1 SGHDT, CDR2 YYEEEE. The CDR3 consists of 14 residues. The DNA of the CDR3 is TGTGCCAGCAGCTTGCAACCCTTAATCTACGAGCAGTACTTC. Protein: CASSLQPLIYEQYF.

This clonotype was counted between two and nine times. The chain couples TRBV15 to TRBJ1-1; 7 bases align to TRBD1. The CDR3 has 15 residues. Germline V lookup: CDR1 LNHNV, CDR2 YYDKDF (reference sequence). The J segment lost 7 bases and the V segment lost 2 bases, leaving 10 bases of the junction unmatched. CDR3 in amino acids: CATSRPDRALSEAFF. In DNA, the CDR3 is TGTGCCACCAGCAGACCAGACAGGGCTCTCAGTGAAGCTTTCTTT.

The CDR3 DNA is TGTGCCAGCAGCTTAAGTGGGACAGGACGCACAGATACGCAGTATTTT. This encodes CASSLSGTGRTDTQYF. The chain uses TRBV7-3 and TRBJ2-3; 8 positions agree with TRBD1. CDR3 length equals 16 residues. V trimming: 1 base; J trimming: 1 base; junction bases outside the gene matches: 4. Looked up from germline, CDR1 is SGHTA and CDR2 is FQGTGA.

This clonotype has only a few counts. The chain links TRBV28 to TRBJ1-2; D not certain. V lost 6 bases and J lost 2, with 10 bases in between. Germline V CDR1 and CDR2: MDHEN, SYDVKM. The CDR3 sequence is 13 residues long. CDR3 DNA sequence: TGTGCCAGCAGGCTCACCCGCAACTATGGCTACACCTTC. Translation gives CASRLTRNYGYTF.

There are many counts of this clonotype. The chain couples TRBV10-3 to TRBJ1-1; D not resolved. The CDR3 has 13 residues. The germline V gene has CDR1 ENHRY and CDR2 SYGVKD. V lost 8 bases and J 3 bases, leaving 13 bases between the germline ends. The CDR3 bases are TGTGCCATCGCAGCCGGTGGGGACACTGAAGCTTTCTTT. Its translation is CAIAAGGDTEAFF.

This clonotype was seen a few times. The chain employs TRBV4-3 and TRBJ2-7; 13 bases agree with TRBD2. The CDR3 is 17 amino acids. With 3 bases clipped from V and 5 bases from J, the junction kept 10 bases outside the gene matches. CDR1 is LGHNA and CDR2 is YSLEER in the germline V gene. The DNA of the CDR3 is TGCGCCAGCAGCCAGATAGGACTAGCGGGAGTTTCCCACGAGCAGTACTTC. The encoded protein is CASSQIGLAGVSHEQYF.

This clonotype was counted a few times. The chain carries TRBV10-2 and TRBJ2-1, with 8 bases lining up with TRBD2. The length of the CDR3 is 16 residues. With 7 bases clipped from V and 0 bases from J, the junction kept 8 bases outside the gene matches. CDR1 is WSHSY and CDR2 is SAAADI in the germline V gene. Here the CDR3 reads CASKPGLGNSYNEQFF. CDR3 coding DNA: TGCGCCAGCAAACCGGGACTAGGTAACTCCTACAATGAGCAGTTCTTC.

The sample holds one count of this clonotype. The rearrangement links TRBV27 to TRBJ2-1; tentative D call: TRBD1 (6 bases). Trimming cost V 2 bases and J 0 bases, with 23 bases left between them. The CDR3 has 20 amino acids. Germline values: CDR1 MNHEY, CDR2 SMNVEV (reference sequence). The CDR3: CASSLTSRSAGESSYNEQFF. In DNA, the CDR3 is TGTGCCAGCAGTTTAACCTCACGATCCGCAGGGGAAAGCTCCTACAATGAGCAGTTCTTC.

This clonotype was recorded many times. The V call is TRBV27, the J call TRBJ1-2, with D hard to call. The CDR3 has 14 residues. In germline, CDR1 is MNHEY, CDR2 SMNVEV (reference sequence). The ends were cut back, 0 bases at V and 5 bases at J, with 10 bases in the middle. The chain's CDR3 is CASSLSTLGYGYTF. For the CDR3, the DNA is TGTGCCAGCAGTTTATCGACACTGGGGTATGGCTACACCTTC.

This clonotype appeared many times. CDR3 amino acids: CASSLAEVYGYTF. The CDR3 coding sequence is TGTGCCAGCAGTTTAGCCGAGGTCTATGGCTACACCTTC. This sequence joins TRBV12-3 or TRBV12-4 and TRBJ1-2, with D uncertain. The CDR3 runs 13 residues. The V end lost 0 bases, the J end lost 4 bases, and 6 bases lay between the germline ends.